This record concerns one TCR beta chain sequence. TCRdb redid the calling of the 5' RACE reads with MiXCR, one entry per CDR3 protein. This table holds 25,000 to 30,000 distinct CDR3 sequences, approximately 6.5% found once. The sample belongs to a study of T cells after yellow fever vaccination. Study-wide results and limits: Within the sorted memory subsets, almost all vaccine-responding clonotypes could not be detected on day 0. Reappearing after the booster were most of the clones from primary vaccination (96% CD4, about 88% CD8).

Germline CDR1 is MNHNS and CDR2 is SASEGT. Trimming shortened V by 7 bases and J by 3 bases, and 9 bases separated the two germline ends. This CDR3 region has 13 residues. The J gene is TRBJ2-2, the V gene TRBV6-1, with D possibly matching TRBD2 (5 bases). The source of this sequence is a man aged 30 to 45 who received the YFV17D yellow fever vaccine. The source was PBMCs, either bulk or a sorted T-cell subset (CD4+, CD8+, memory, or dextramer-sorted; not recorded which), collected on the day of the yellow fever booster vaccination. The CDR3 coding sequence is TGTGCCAGCACCCACGGGGACACCGGGGAGCTGTTTTTT. Its translation: CASTHGDTGELFF.